The 15 T cell receptor beta chains listed next were all sequenced from one sample in a study of T-cell memory formation after mild COVID-19. TCRdb passed the 5' RACE reads through MiXCR, listing each CDR3 protein once. The sample carries 450,000 or so distinct CDR3 sequences, approximately 23% recorded once. Sequencing was performed on PBMCs or a T cell subset sorted from them (not recorded which). The receptor source for this set is an adult woman who had mild COVID-19 (a few samples of this study predate the infection). Cell type and time point are not known.

The genes are TRBV27 and TRBJ2-5; maybe TRBD2 (5 bases). This CDR3 is 15 amino acids long. The germline V and J ends were trimmed by 5 bases and 9 bases, with 22 bases remaining between them. Germline V lookup: CDR1 MNHEY, CDR2 SMNVEV (reference sequence). The CDR3 is CASSQRGSRGVAQYF. CDR3 sequence (DNA): TGTGCCAGCAGTCAACGGGGTAGTAGAGGAGTGGCCCAGTACTTC.

Many counts were recorded for this clonotype. This sequence joins TRBV28 and TRBJ2-7; no definite D call. CDR1 MDHEN and CDR2 SYDVKM come from the germline V gene. Trimming removed 6 bases from V and 6 bases from J, with 15 bases in between. The CDR3 covers 13 residues. Here the CDR3 reads CASRDSLLAEQYF. DNA for the CDR3: TGTGCCAGCAGAGACTCGTTACTGGCCGAGCAGTACTTC.

V is TRBV7-9 and J is TRBJ2-1; 8 nucleotides line up with TRBD1. The trim removed 1 base at V and 8 bases at J, leaving 16 bases unmatched. The CDR3 is made up of 18 amino acids. Per the germline V gene, CDR1 is SEHNR and CDR2 is FQNEAQ (reference sequence). As DNA, the CDR3 is TGTGCCAGCAGCTTAGTCCCTGGCAGGGGGCTGGACTTGGATGAGCAGTTCTTC. This sequence encodes CASSLVPGRGLDLDEQFF.

This clonotype came up a few times. This chain links TRBV6-2 or TRBV6-3 with TRBJ2-2; the match to TRBD1 covers 7 bases. CDR3 length equals 16 residues. Unmatched junction bases numbered 7, after V lost 2 bases and J lost 4 bases. The germline gives CDR1 MNHEY, CDR2 SVGEGT. CDR3 bases: TGTGCCAGCAGTTACCCCAACCGGGACAGCACCGGGGAGCTGTTTTTT. Translating it yields CASSYPNRDSTGELFF.

This clonotype was counted only a few times. The gene calls are TRBV10-3 and TRBJ2-7; TRBD1 might be the D (6 bases). The germline V gene has CDR1 ENHRY and CDR2 SYGVKD. CDR3 length: 14 residues. Trimming took off 10 bases at V and 5 bases at J, with 21 bases between the two ends. The CDR3 bases are TGTGCCACGGGCGCAGGGGAAGGAAGCGACGAGCAGTACTTC. This sequence encodes CATGAGEGSDEQYF.

The V call is TRBV4-1, the J call TRBJ1-1; 8 nucleotides line up with TRBD1. Trimming removed 4 bases from V and 7 bases from J; junction bases left unmatched: 11. The V gene's germline CDR1 is MGHRA and CDR2 YSYEKL. The CDR3 is 15 residues long. Written as DNA, the CDR3 is TGCGCCAGCAGCCGAACCGGGACAGGATTGAGTGAAGCTTTCTTT. Translation gives CASSRTGTGLSEAFF.

This chain joins TRBV5-1 and TRBJ2-2, with D unresolved. The CDR3 spans 17 residues. Looked up from germline, CDR1 is SGHRS and CDR2 is YFSETQ. V lost 1 base and J lost 6, with 19 bases in between. This chain's CDR3 is CASSLRVQDRVPGELFF. The CDR3 DNA reads TGCGCCAGCAGCTTGCGCGTGCAGGATCGGGTTCCCGGGGAGCTGTTTTTT.

The V gene is TRBV27, the J gene TRBJ2-5; D perhaps matches TRBD1 (6 bases). The V gene lost 8 bases and the J gene lost 5 bases, with 15 bases spanning the gap. The CDR3 has 13 residues. Germline CDR1 reads MNHEY; CDR2 reads SMNVEV (reference sequence). The CDR3 DNA reads TGTGCCAGCGGGAATACAGGGATGGAGACCCAGTACTTC. Translated, it gives CASGNTGMETQYF.

J is TRBJ2-5 and V is TRBV29-1; the D gene is possibly TRBD2 (6 bases). Germline V gene sequence: CDR1 SQVTM, CDR2 ANQGSEA. V dropped 4 bases and J dropped 5 bases, with 17 bases sitting between them. The CDR3 length is 14 residues. The CDR3 reads CSVVPEWEVETQYF. DNA of the CDR3: TGCAGCGTTGTTCCAGAATGGGAGGTTGAGACCCAGTACTTC. Filled out from reference TRBV29-1 and TRBJ2-5, the complete variable domain reads SAVISQKPSRDICQRGTSLTIQCQVDSQVTMMFWYRQQPGQSLTLIATANQGSEATYESGFVIDKFPISRPNLTFSTLTVSNMSPEDSSIYLCSVVPEWEVETQYFGPGTRLLVL.

The rearrangement uses TRBV7-9 and TRBJ2-7; D possibly corresponds to TRBD1 (6 bases). Per the germline V gene, CDR1 is SEHNR and CDR2 is FQNEAQ (reference sequence). V shed 3 bases and J shed 5 bases, with 11 bases lying between them. CDR3 length: 13 amino acids. As DNA, the CDR3 is TGTGCCAGCAGCTTGGACAGATCGAACGAGCAGTACTTC. Its protein product is CASSLDRSNEQYF.

This clonotype appeared many times. The rearrangement links TRBV20-1 to TRBJ1-2; D call uncertain. Germline assignment: CDR1 DFQATT and CDR2 SNEGSKA (reference sequence). This CDR3 is 17 amino acids long. V shed 0 bases and J shed 3 bases, with 20 bases lying between them. The CDR3 DNA sequence: TGCAGTGCTAGAGATCCCTGGGGAACCCCCGGTGACTATGGCTACACCTTC. It is translated as CSARDPWGTPGDYGYTF.

The V and J genes are TRBV27 and TRBJ2-2; perhaps TRBD1 as D (5 bases). The CDR3 loop spans 16 amino acids. Trimming pared 5 bases from V and 2 bases from J, leaving 15 bases between. Germline V CDR1 and CDR2: MNHEY, SMNVEV (reference sequence). Here the CDR3 DNA reads TGTGCCAGCAGTCCGACCCTTAGGGGAAACACCGGGGAGCTGTTTTTT. Its protein product is CASSPTLRGNTGELFF.

Written as DNA, the CDR3 is TGTGCCAGCAGCCCCCCTCCGGGGTTGGGCACTGAAGCTTTCTTT. Its protein is CASSPPPGLGTEAFF. The chain recombines TRBV7-2 with TRBJ1-1; D not certain. The CDR3 consists of 15 residues. Germline CDR1 reads SGHTA; CDR2 reads FQGNSA. V lost 5 bases, J lost 4 bases, and 17 bases lay in between.

The chain has TRBV19 and TRBJ1-1, with D unclear. The CDR3 contains 13 residues. Germline assignment: CDR1 LNHDA and CDR2 SQIVND (reference sequence). The V and J ends lost 5 bases and 1 base respectively, with 8 bases between them. The CDR3 loop reads CASSAWTNTEAFF. CDR3 sequence (DNA): TGTGCCAGTAGTGCTTGGACGAACACTGAAGCTTTCTTT.

The CDR3 sequence: CASIWGVNTEAFF. CDR3 sequence (DNA): TGTGCCAGCATATGGGGAGTGAACACTGAAGCTTTCTTT. This chain links TRBV2 with TRBJ1-1; D unclear. The length of the CDR3 is 13 residues. V was shortened by 7 bases and J by 0 bases, with 9 bases between the two germline ends. Germline CDR1 SNHLY, CDR2 FYNNEI.